This is a list of T cell receptor beta chains from one sample in a study of cytomegalovirus exposure and HLA in healthy donors. Sequencing used immunoSEQ multiplex PCR; TCRdb keeps in-frame clones, though not all of them. This table has approximately 130,000 clones, 81% appearing once. The sequenced sample consisted of PBMCs. These receptor sequences come from a man younger than 35 in good health and CMV-seronegative. CDR3s leave out the opening cysteine and the closing phenylalanine or tryptophan. The order of the fields is V gene, D gene, CDR3 protein. A D gene is named only where the DNA matches it firmly.

v_gene: TRBV9
d_gene: TRBD1
CDR3aa: ASSVRDRGLSPLH

v_gene: TRBV4-1
d_gene: .
CDR3aa: ASSQPNRGYEQY

v_gene: TRBV10-3
d_gene: TRBD1
CDR3aa: AIRGQVDRGMDGYT

v_gene: TRBV11-2
d_gene: TRBD1
CDR3aa: ASSLLDRGGEQY

v_gene: TRBV5-3
d_gene: TRBD1
CDR3aa: ARSLMRTGTNYGYT

v_gene: TRBV27
d_gene: TRBD2
CDR3aa: ASSPQSTGGNNQY

v_gene: TRBV5-1
d_gene: .
CDR3aa: ASRGPFQVQANYGYT

v_gene: TRBV5-6
d_gene: TRBD1
CDR3aa: ASSPGQGIPPLH

v_gene: TRBV28
d_gene: TRBD1
CDR3aa: ASNLGGQGVVYEQY

v_gene: TRBV5-1
d_gene: .
CDR3aa: AISRGRGYGYT

v_gene: TRBV4-1
d_gene: TRBD2
CDR3aa: ASSQEVSGGLYEQY

v_gene: TRBV5-4
d_gene: .
CDR3aa: ASSWMTGMNTEAF

v_gene: TRBV12-5
d_gene: .
CDR3aa: ASGLVPGTGTVYEQY

v_gene: TRBV7-8
d_gene: TRBD2
CDR3aa: ASSFFSGLAGRISYEQY

v_gene: TRBV5-1
d_gene: TRBD1
CDR3aa: ASRPDRAKGETQY

v_gene: TRBV6-6
d_gene: .
CDR3aa: ASRPRGNTIY

v_gene: TRBV19
d_gene: .
CDR3aa: ATGTTRSSYEQY

v_gene: TRBV6-5
d_gene: TRBD1
CDR3aa: ASSPRTGRDEKLF

v_gene: TRBV14
d_gene: TRBD2
CDR3aa: ASSQQHGGVSSGANVLT

v_gene: TRBV6-4
d_gene: .
CDR3aa: ASSGGFEQY

v_gene: TRBV5-1
d_gene: TRBD1
CDR3aa: ASSLGQGFEKLF

v_gene: TRBV30
d_gene: .
CDR3aa: AWPTRSYKNNEQF

v_gene: TRBV9
d_gene: .
CDR3aa: ASSGMTGIEAF

v_gene: TRBV6-5
d_gene: .
CDR3aa: ASSYSAGIYGYT

v_gene: TRBV28
d_gene: .
CDR3aa: ASSPRVGLSSYEQY

v_gene: TRBV7-6
d_gene: .
CDR3aa: TSSLGSSAGGLNSPLH

v_gene: TRBV7-9
d_gene: TRBD1
CDR3aa: ASSPDRVGYGYT

v_gene: TRBV7-8
d_gene: .
CDR3aa: ASSLLGQGTSPLH

v_gene: TRBV30
d_gene: .
CDR3aa: ACRTGRVINEKLF